Each of the 22 T cell receptor beta chains below was sequenced from the same sample in a study of response to subunit inactivated influenza vaccine (dated by TCRdb to 2017 to 2018). Library preparation was by RT-PCR. Data came from an Illumina HiSeq 2500. TCRdb reran the public reads through fastp at Q25 and MiXCR, keeping productive beta chains. Every distinct CDR3 protein forms one entry, paired with its most common genes and DNA. For this sample there are some 180,000 distinct CDR3 sequences; 7.5% to 10% appear just once. The top ten clonotypes cover approximately 10% of the sample. Sequencing was performed on non-naive T cells sorted from PBMCs, taken on the day of vaccination. The cell subset or site tag for this specimen amounts to: memory T cell fraction. The receptors derive from a man aged 45 to 65 who received an inactivated influenza vaccine. Donor details come from another sample of the same person, matched by shared clones.

This clonotype came up many times. The chain links TRBV20-1 to TRBJ1-2; D is unresolved. Germline V gives CDR1 DFQATT, CDR2 SNEGSKA (reference sequence). The CDR3 is 13 residues long. Trimming removed 6 bases at V and 4 bases at J, with 15 bases between. The CDR3 here is CSAPSQDFYGYTF. For the CDR3, the DNA is TGCAGTGCCCCCTCGCAGGATTTCTATGGCTACACCTTC.

This clonotype was found a few times. The chain uses TRBV11-2 and TRBJ2-2; a possible D gene is TRBD2 (5 bases). V lost 1 base, J lost 2 bases, and 11 bases lay in between. This CDR3 is 16 amino acids long. The germline gives CDR1 SGHAT, CDR2 FQNNGV. The CDR3 reads CASSLVYGVNTGELFF. The CDR3 bases are TGTGCCAGCAGCTTAGTCTACGGGGTTAACACCGGGGAGCTGTTTTTT.

The chain uses TRBV6-2 or TRBV6-3 and TRBJ2-7, with D possibly matching TRBD2 (6 bases). CDR3 length equals 16 residues. V dropped 0 bases and J dropped 5 bases, with 17 bases sitting between them. Germline V gene data show CDR1 as MNHEY and CDR2 as SVGEGT. The CDR3 DNA is TGTGCCAGCAGTTACTCGATAGCGGTCGGGGGTCACGAGCAGTACTTC. Its translation: CASSYSIAVGGHEQYF.

This clonotype is medium-sized by share. The genes are TRBV5-1 and TRBJ1-1, with 8 positions matching TRBD1. V was pared by 4 bases and J by 7 bases, with 9 bases of the junction left unmatched. Per the germline V gene, CDR1 is SGHRS and CDR2 is YFSETQ. There are 14 residues in the CDR3. The CDR3 loop reads CASSLRQGRNEAFF. The CDR3 nucleotides read TGCGCCAGCAGCCTTCGACAGGGGAGGAATGAAGCTTTCTTT. Variable domain in full (rest from reference TRBV5-1 and TRBJ1-1): KAGVTQTPRYLIKTRGQQVTLSCSPISGHRSVSWYQQTPGQGLQFLFEYFSETQRNKGNFPGRFSGRQFSNSRSEMNVSTLELGDSALYLCASSLRQGRNEAFFGQGTRLTVV.

This clonotype showed up many times. This chain joins TRBV5-1 and TRBJ2-5; 7 bases are shared with TRBD2. This CDR3 is 16 amino acids long. CDR1 is SGHRS and CDR2 is YFSETQ in the germline V gene. V lost 0 bases, J lost 2 bases, and 7 bases stayed unmatched. The CDR3 coding sequence is TGCGCCAGCAGCTTGGGGTCGCCTAGCGGACAAGAGACCCAGTACTTC. This encodes CASSLGSPSGQETQYF.

This clonotype was seen many times. The V and J genes are TRBV5-5 and TRBJ2-7; D is tentatively TRBD1 or TRBD2 (5 bases each). V was pared by 5 bases and J by 7 bases, with 22 bases between. The V gene's germline CDR1 is SGHKS and CDR2 YYEKEE (reference sequence). The CDR3 contains 15 residues. The CDR3 spells CASRLRDAVLGEQYF. The CDR3 DNA reads as TGTGCCAGCAGACTACGGGACGCGGTTCTGGGGGAGCAGTACTTC. The full variable domain, its missing parts supplied by reference TRBV5-5 and TRBJ2-7, is DAGVTQSPTHLIKTRGQQVTLRCSPISGHKSVSWYQQVLGQGPQFIFQYYEKEERGRGNFPDRFSARQFPNYSSELNVNALLLGDSALYLCASRLRDAVLGEQYFGPGTRLTVT.

This clonotype was seen many times. The junction departs from germline at one end; a sequencing error may be responsible. The V and J genes are TRBV6-5 and TRBJ1-4, with D possibly being TRBD1 (6 bases). Germline lookup yields CDR1 MNHEY and CDR2 SVGAGI. The CDR3 is made up of 14 amino acids. CDR3 sequence: CASSYTGAKEKLFF. The CDR3 coding sequence is TGTGCCAGCAGTTATACGGGGGCTAAGGAAAAACTGTTTTTT.

The CDR3: CASSPTPALSPLHF. The CDR3, as DNA: TGTGCCAGCAGCCCGACCCCGGCCCTTTCACCCCTCCACTTT. The rearrangement joins TRBV5-4 to TRBJ1-6, with D unclear. The CDR3 has 14 residues. Germline CDR1 is SGHNT and CDR2 is YYREEE (reference sequence). V was shortened by 4 bases and J by 9 bases, with 14 bases between the two germline ends.

This clonotype was seen more than once but under ten times. J is TRBJ1-2 and V is TRBV5-6; D may be TRBD1 (6 bases). Per germline, CDR1 SGHDT and CDR2 YYEEEE. CDR3 length: 14 residues. V was clipped by 6 bases and J by 3 bases, with 15 bases between them. The CDR3 bases are TGTGCCAGCAATCCGACGGGGGGCCACTATGGCTACACCTTC. Translated: CASNPTGGHYGYTF.

Concerning this clonotype: This clone may be a read error of a much larger clone one base away. The genes are TRBV2 and TRBJ2-5, with 7 bases fitting TRBD1. This CDR3 region has 14 residues. Germline CDR1 reads SNHLY; CDR2 reads FYNNEI. The DNA of the CDR3 is TGTGCCAGCAGACAGGGGCCCTATCAAGAGACCAAGTACTTC. Protein sequence: CASRQGPYQETKYF.

Ten or more counts support this clonotype. The V call is TRBV7-9, the J call TRBJ1-2, with 7 nucleotides matching TRBD1. V shed 4 bases, J shed 10 bases, and the junction held 9 bases outside the gene matches. The CDR3 consists of 13 residues. Germline V gene data show CDR1 as SEHNR and CDR2 as FQNEAQ (reference sequence). The CDR3 DNA reads as TGTGCCAGCAGCTCGGACAGGAAAATCGCCTACACCTTC. Protein product: CASSSDRKIAYTF.

The chain couples TRBV9 to TRBJ2-1, with TRBD2 matching 9 bases. CDR1 and CDR2 (germline): SGDLS, YYNGEE. This CDR3 is built from 19 residues. V was clipped by 0 bases and J by 7 bases; unmatched bases: 17. CDR3 sequence reads: CASSVAGVWASGKYNEQFF. The DNA of the CDR3 is TGTGCCAGCAGCGTAGCCGGAGTTTGGGCTAGCGGGAAGTATAATGAGCAGTTCTTC.

The CDR3 protein is CASSFRLEGLEPQHF. CDR3 coding DNA: TGTGCCAGCAGTTTCCGTCTTGAGGGGCTTGAACCCCAGCATTTT. The genes are TRBV28 and TRBJ1-5; D may be TRBD1 (5 bases). The CDR3 runs 15 residues. The V end lost 3 bases, the J end lost 10 bases, and 19 bases lay between the germline ends. Germline CDR1 MDHEN, CDR2 SYDVKM.

The gene calls are TRBV20-1 and TRBJ2-7; no clear D. Germline V gives CDR1 DFQATT, CDR2 SNEGSKA (reference sequence). Trimming cost V 1 base and J 2 bases, with 3 bases left between them. The CDR3 consists of 11 residues. This CDR3 is CSARGAYEQYF. Here the CDR3 DNA reads TGCAGTGCTAGAGGTGCCTACGAGCAGTACTTC.

V gene TRBV7-2 combines with J gene TRBJ2-6; 9 bases are shared with TRBD1. The CDR3 extends over 17 amino acids. V lost 5 bases, J lost 3 bases, and 8 bases stayed unmatched. Germline CDR1 SGHTA, CDR2 FQGNSA. In nucleotides, the CDR3 is TGTGCCAGCAGCCGGGACAGGGCGTTTCGTGGGGCCAACGTCCTGACTTTC. Residues: CASSRDRAFRGANVLTF.

The CDR3 DNA follows: TGCGCCAGCCGTCTTAATGAAAAACTGTTTTTT. This codes for CASRLNEKLFF. The J gene is TRBJ1-4, the V gene TRBV5-1; unclear D gene. V lost 7 bases and J 4 bases, leaving 5 bases between the germline ends. This CDR3 is built from 11 residues. The germline V gene encodes CDR1 SGHRS and CDR2 YFSETQ. Variable domain in full (rest from reference TRBV5-1 and TRBJ1-4): KAGVTQTPRYLIKTRGQQVTLSCSPISGHRSVSWYQQTPGQGLQFLFEYFSETQRNKGNFPGRFSGRQFSNSRSEMNVSTLELGDSALYLCASRLNEKLFFGSGTQLSVL.

The V call is TRBV7-2, the J call TRBJ2-3, with D perhaps assigned TRBD1 or TRBD2 (5 bases each). CDR1 is SGHTA and CDR2 is FQGNSA in the germline V gene. The V and J ends lost 3 bases and 0 bases respectively, with 13 bases between them. The CDR3 extends over 16 amino acids. CDR3 sequence (DNA): TGTGCCAGCAGCTTGGCAGGGACCGTAAGCACAGATACGCAGTATTTT. Translation: CASSLAGTVSTDTQYF.

This clonotype came up a few times. This rearrangement joins TRBV6-2 or TRBV6-3 to TRBJ2-1; 12 nucleotides line up with TRBD2. V shed 6 bases, J shed 7 bases, and the junction held 7 bases outside the gene matches. From germline, CDR1 is MNHEY and CDR2 SVGEGT. The CDR3 consists of 15 residues. Written as DNA, the CDR3 is TGTGCCAGCAGGCCTCCGGGACTAGCGGGTAATGAGCAGTTCTTC. This translates into CASRPPGLAGNEQFF.

About this clonotype: Without the conserved terminal phenylalanine or tryptophan, this CDR3 likely stems from a read error. Because the CDR3's place on the DNA is in doubt, the DNA is left out and the CDR3 is given as listed by TCRdb. The genes are TRBV28 and TRBJ1-1; the D call in the table, TRBD1, was not verified against the DNA. The V gene's germline CDR1 is MDHEN and CDR2 SYDVKM. Inclusive of both ends, the CDR3 amounts to 12 amino acids. CDR3 protein: CASSLTGLMSWT.

This chain uses TRBV5-1 with TRBJ2-6, with TRBD1 identical over 8 bases. The length of the CDR3 is 19 residues. V trimming: 3 bases; J trimming: 1 base; junction bases outside the gene matches: 12. CDR1 and CDR2 from the germline V gene are SGHRS and YFSETQ. The CDR3, as DNA: TGCGCCAGCAGCTCGGGACAGGTCTTCTTGACTTCTGGGGCCAACGTCCTGACTTTC. Protein sequence: CASSSGQVFLTSGANVLTF.

The chain carries TRBV6-1 and TRBJ2-1; the D gene is possibly TRBD2 (6 bases). Germline lookup yields CDR1 MNHNS and CDR2 SASEGT. This CDR3 is built from 16 residues. V lost 5 bases and J lost 0, with 14 bases in between. CDR3 loop: CASSPLAVSSYNEQFF. The CDR3 DNA reads TGTGCCAGCAGTCCGTTAGCGGTAAGCTCCTACAATGAGCAGTTCTTC.

Ten or more counts support this clonotype. V and J are TRBV20-1 and TRBJ2-7; D possibly uses TRBD1 or TRBD2 (5 bases each). V lost 2 bases and J lost 1, with 18 bases in between. CDR3 length equals 16 residues. The V gene's germline CDR1 is DFQATT and CDR2 SNEGSKA (reference sequence). As DNA, the CDR3 is TGCAGTGCTAGACCATTACGAACCGGGGCGTCCTACGAGCAGTACTTC. It specifies CSARPLRTGASYEQYF.